A single sample is the source of the 22 T cell receptor beta chains below, sequenced in a study of T cell repertoires in cytomegalovirus infection. Their antigens are not known. From the reads, TCRdb called clonotypes with MiXCR, one entry per CDR3 protein. The sample shows roughly 350,000 distinct CDR3 sequences, 34% of them seen only once. The sequences come from cultured PBMCs, collected from culture after CMV antigen stimulation. These receptors all come from a human donor in good health (CMV status not recorded). Some clones in this sample may be carry-over from other donors' samples.

The sample holds a few counts of this clonotype. This rearrangement joins TRBV4-1 to TRBJ1-6; TRBD1 agrees at 11 bases. V lost 5 bases, J lost 7 bases, and 4 bases stayed unmatched. The germline gives CDR1 MGHRA, CDR2 YSYEKL. The CDR3 is 15 residues long. The CDR3 nucleotides read TGCGCCAGCAGCGACCGGGACAGGGGGAATTCACCCCTCCACTTT. Amino acid sequence: CASSDRDRGNSPLHF.

This rearrangement joins TRBV30 to TRBJ2-1; D might be TRBD2 (5 bases). This CDR3 region has 14 residues. Germline CDR1 GTSNPN, CDR2 SVGIG (reference sequence). V was pared by 0 bases and J by 8 bases, with 14 bases between. The CDR3 DNA sequence: TGTGCCTGGAGTGTAAGAGCGGTCGGGGATGAGCAGTTCTTC. This gives the protein CAWSVRAVGDEQFF.

The V and J genes are TRBV4-1 and TRBJ1-1; no clear D. Looked up from germline, CDR1 is MGHRA and CDR2 is YSYEKL. The V end was cut by 0 bases, the J end by 0 bases, with 14 bases between. This CDR3 spans 17 amino acids. CDR3 nucleotide sequence: TGCGCCAGCAGCCAAGAATTTCCCCGCGGTATGAACACTGAAGCTTTCTTT. This gives the protein CASSQEFPRGMNTEAFF.

The J gene is TRBJ2-5, the V gene TRBV12-3 or TRBV12-4; no reliable D call. With 2 bases removed from V and 5 bases from J, the gap between germline ends came to 21 bases. The CDR3 extends over 17 amino acids. The CDR3 spells CASSLISLGRTWETQYF. In DNA form, the CDR3 reads TGTGCCAGCAGTTTAATTAGCCTAGGACGCACGTGGGAGACCCAGTACTTC.

The rearrangement uses TRBV24-1 and TRBJ1-1, with D perhaps matching TRBD1 (5 bases). V shed 5 bases and J shed 4 bases, with 10 bases lying between them. The CDR3 covers 13 residues. Germline V gives CDR1 KGHDR, CDR2 SFDVKD. The DNA of the CDR3 is TGTGCCACCAGTGGAGGGGCGCGCACTGAAGCTTTCTTT. This codes for CATSGGARTEAFF.

The chain recombines TRBV6-5 with TRBJ1-1; 10 bases are a match to TRBD1. The CDR3 length is 16 residues. Losses at the gene ends were 1 base for V and 3 bases for J; bases not matched to a gene: 5. From germline, CDR1 is MNHEY and CDR2 SVGAGI. DNA for the CDR3: TGTGCCAGCAGTTACTTAGGACAGGGGGAGGACACTGAAGCTTTCTTT. The encoded protein is CASSYLGQGEDTEAFF.

The J gene is TRBJ1-3, the V gene TRBV6-8, with a possible D match to TRBD1 (5 bases). The V gene's germline CDR1 is MNHGY and CDR2 SAAAGT. The CDR3 is 15 residues long. Trimming left V 5 bases short and J 0 bases short, with 11 bases between. CDR3 nucleotide sequence: TGTGCCAGCAGTCCGGGACTCGGCTCTGGAAACACCATATATTTT. This codes for CASSPGLGSGNTIYF.

This clonotype was seen many times. The chain has TRBV7-2 and TRBJ1-1; D is uncertain. Germline V CDR1 and CDR2: SGHTA, FQGNSA. CDR3 length equals 14 residues. Between the trimmed V and J ends, which lost 7 bases and 5 bases, there was a span of 17 bases. The CDR3 spells CASNSDPEGTEAFF. Written as DNA, the CDR3 is TGTGCCAGCAACTCGGACCCCGAAGGTACTGAAGCTTTCTTT. Looking up the rest from reference TRBV7-2 and TRBJ1-1 gives the full variable domain: GAGVSQSPSNKVTEKGKDVELRCDPISGHTALYWYRQSLGQGLEFLIYFQGNSAPDKSGLPSDRFSAERTGGSVSTLTIQRTQQEDSAVYLCASNSDPEGTEAFFGQGTRLTVV.

This clonotype was seen a few times. In nucleotides, the CDR3 is TGTGCCACTGCACGAGGGGGGGGATCGAGTGAGCAGTACGTC. It yields the protein CATARGGGSSEQYV. The chain links TRBV6-1 to TRBJ2-7; TRBD2 is a possible D gene (7 bases). This CDR3 is 14 amino acids long. CDR1 is MNHNS, CDR2 SASEGT, per germline. V was trimmed by 10 bases and J by 7 bases, leaving 23 bases between them.

This clonotype was seen only a few times. The chain is built from TRBV4-1 and TRBJ2-7; 9 bases fit TRBD1. The J segment lost 4 bases and the V segment lost 2 bases, leaving 6 bases of the junction unmatched. Germline CDR1 is MGHRA and CDR2 is YSYEKL. The CDR3 length is 15 residues. The CDR3 sequence is CASSQFGTGKYEQYV. CDR3 sequence (DNA): TGCGCCAGCAGCCAATTCGGGACAGGGAAATACGAGCAGTACGTC.

This sequence joins TRBV5-6 and TRBJ2-1; 11 bases are a match to TRBD2. The CDR3 runs 21 residues. With V trimmed by 2 bases and J by 1 base, 17 bases remained unmatched. CDR1 SGHDT and CDR2 YYEEEE come from the germline V gene. The DNA of the CDR3 is TGTGCCAGCAGCTTAGGTCCCGTGTCTAGCGGGAGGTCGATATCCTACAATGAGCAGTTCTTC. It translates to CASSLGPVSSGRSISYNEQFF.

The rearrangement links TRBV28 to TRBJ1-4; no definite D call. Trimming took 7 bases from V and 0 from J, leaving 15 bases between them. This CDR3 has 16 residues. Germline V gene data show CDR1 as MDHEN and CDR2 as SYDVKM. The CDR3 nucleotides are TGTGCCAGCAATCCCTCATGGGTGACAACTAATGAAAAACTGTTTTTT. Amino acid sequence: CASNPSWVTTNEKLFF.

This clonotype was counted ten times or more. The V call is TRBV12-3 or TRBV12-4, the J call TRBJ2-3; 9 nucleotides agree with TRBD1. The CDR3 sequence is 15 residues long. J lost 0 bases, V lost 6 bases, and 4 bases had no gene match. CDR3 amino acids: CASSPGQGSTDTQYF. The CDR3 DNA is TGTGCCAGCAGCCCGGGACAGGGTAGCACAGATACGCAGTATTTT.

There are a few counts of this clonotype. This chain links TRBV19 with TRBJ1-4, with unresolved D. The CDR3 has 16 amino acids. V was cut by 1 base and J by 2 bases, with 11 bases left in between. Germline V gene lookup returns CDR1 LNHDA and CDR2 SQIVND (reference sequence). CDR3 coding DNA: TGTGCCAGTAGTATAGGCGACGGCCGGACTAATGAAAAACTGTTTTTT. Translation: CASSIGDGRTNEKLFF.

This chain connects TRBV7-2 to TRBJ2-2, with unresolved D. The V and J ends lost 1 base and 6 bases respectively, with 9 bases between them. CDR1 is SGHTA, CDR2 FQGNSA, per germline. The CDR3 has 14 amino acids. In nucleotides, the CDR3 is TGTGCCAGCAGCTTAGTTCGTGGGTCCGGGGAGCTGTTTTTT. It yields the protein CASSLVRGSGELFF.

This clonotype came up a few times. The J gene is TRBJ2-1, the V gene TRBV7-3, with 11 bases matching TRBD2. The CDR3 is 13 residues long. The trim removed 9 bases at V and 4 bases at J, leaving 2 bases unmatched. The germline CDR1 and CDR2 sequences are SGHTA and FQGTGA. CDR3 bases: TGTGCCAGTGGGACTAGCGGATACAATGAGCAGTTCTTC. Its translation is CASGTSGYNEQFF.

This chain connects TRBV18 to TRBJ2-1, with D perhaps being TRBD1 or TRBD2 (5 bases each). Trimming cost V 2 bases and J 3 bases, with 8 bases left between them. The germline gives CDR1 KGHSH, CDR2 LQKENI. The CDR3 has 14 residues. The CDR3 loop reads CASSPGDVYNEQFF. The CDR3 DNA reads as TGTGCCAGCTCACCAGGGGACGTCTACAATGAGCAGTTCTTC.

The chain recombines TRBV29-1 with TRBJ1-2; D gene uncertain. V was pared by 0 bases and J by 0 bases, with 8 bases between. The CDR3 length is 14 residues. Germline CDR1 and CDR2: SQVTM and ANQGSEA. CDR3 region: CSVEDPMTNYGYTF. For the CDR3, the DNA is TGCAGCGTTGAAGATCCGATGACTAACTATGGCTACACCTTC.

In its sample, this clonotype was seen many times. The CDR3 sequence is CASSSRAGGATYEQYF. As DNA, the CDR3 is TGTGCCAGCAGCTCAAGAGCAGGGGGTGCCACCTACGAGCAGTACTTC. This sequence joins TRBV7-2 and TRBJ2-7, with TRBD1 matching over 7 bases. CDR1 and CDR2 from the germline V gene are SGHTA and FQGNSA. This CDR3 comprises 16 residues. With V trimmed by 4 bases and J by 2 bases, 11 bases remained unmatched.

The rearrangement uses TRBV6-2 or TRBV6-3 and TRBJ2-3, with 10 bases fitting TRBD1. Trimming took 5 bases from V and 6 from J; bases not matched to a gene: 8. The CDR3 runs 15 residues. In germline, CDR1 is MNHEY, CDR2 SVGEGT. CDR3 bases: TGTGCCAGCAGTCCCGGGACAGGGGTATCGGATACGCAGTATTTT. This gives the protein CASSPGTGVSDTQYF.

In its sample, this clonotype was seen a few times. The chain couples TRBV7-2 to TRBJ1-2, with D unclear. Germline V CDR1 and CDR2: SGHTA, FQGNSA. Trimming removed 5 bases from V and 8 bases from J, with 21 bases in between. CDR3 size: 15 residues. The CDR3 DNA is TGTGCCAGCAGCCCCGAGACGGGCCACAATACGGGCTACACCTTC. It yields the protein CASSPETGHNTGYTF.

This clonotype was detected a few times. This chain joins TRBV10-2 and TRBJ1-6; D is possibly TRBD1 (5 bases). The CDR3 contains 15 residues. Trimming took 3 bases from V and 10 from J, leaving 16 bases between them. The germline CDR1 and CDR2 sequences are WSHSY and SAAADI. The CDR3 region is CASSEEQALVSPLHF. CDR3 bases: TGCGCCAGCAGTGAAGAACAGGCTCTTGTCTCACCCCTCCACTTT.